These 7 T cell receptor beta chains were sequenced from one sample in a study of T cells in Graves' hyperthyroidism and ophthalmopathy. Amplification of TCR beta CDR3 regions was performed using RNA transcripts as template. In the first-round RT-PCR of the TCR CDR3, the HTBI primer set was used. TCRdb fed the multiplex PCR reads into MiXCR, producing one record per CDR3 protein. Among about 680,000 distinct CDR3 sequences listed, approximately 40% were seen once. Material for sequencing was blood. The receptors originated from a woman in her thirties or forties with Graves' hyperthyroidism.

About this clonotype itself: One end of the junction varies from germline; a read error may be responsible. The chain links TRBV9 to TRBJ1-4; tentative D call: TRBD1 (6 bases). The germline V gene has CDR1 SGDLS and CDR2 YYNGEE. The CDR3 loop spans 17 amino acids. In nucleotides, the CDR3 is TGTGCCAGCAGCGTTGGGGGCCGGACCGCGGCTAATGAACAACTGTTTTTT. Protein product: CASSVGGRTAANEQLFF.

The chain carries TRBV7-8 and TRBJ1-1, with 7 bases that match TRBD1. The germline CDR1 and CDR2 sequences are SGHVS and FQNEAQ. This CDR3 spans 14 amino acids. V lost 7 bases to trimming and J lost 8 bases; unmatched junction nucleotides: 13. The CDR3 DNA is TGTGCCAGCAACCTTGCTCAACCGGGACAGGAAGCTTTCTTT. Encoded protein: CASNLAQPGQEAFF.

This rearrangement joins TRBV20-1 to TRBJ2-5; 12 positions agree with TRBD1. Germline V gene lookup returns CDR1 DFQATT and CDR2 SNEGSKA (reference sequence). The CDR3 runs 17 residues. After removal of 1 base from V and 5 bases from J, the junction contained 11 bases not matched to a gene. CDR3 coding DNA: TGCAGTGCTAGAGCCCCGCAGGGACAGGGGGCGTGGGAGACCCAGTACTTC. Translation gives CSARAPQGQGAWETQYF.

A word on this clonotype: At one boundary the junction diverges from the germline segment, which might be a read error. The CDR3 reads CTSSLGGQLGNTIYF. The CDR3 region has the DNA TGTACCAGCAGTCTCGGGGGACAGCTTGGAAACACCATATATTTT. The chain has TRBV28 and TRBJ1-3, with TRBD1 matching over 7 bases. The CDR3 is 15 residues long. The germline CDR1 and CDR2 sequences are MDHEN and SYDVKM.

This clonotype was recorded at least ten times. The chain links TRBV4-2 to TRBJ2-5; D ambiguous. This CDR3 region has 17 residues. CDR1 and CDR2 from the germline V gene are LGHNA and YNFKEQ. V lost 3 bases and J 1 base, leaving 18 bases between the germline ends. CDR3 sequence: CASSQLGGSGSQETQYF. The CDR3 nucleotides are TGTGCCAGCAGCCAGTTAGGTGGTAGTGGAAGCCAAGAGACCCAGTACTTC.

This clonotype was observed a few times. The chain joins TRBV7-2 to TRBJ1-2, with 8 nucleotides matching TRBD1. Germline-derived CDR1 and CDR2 are SGHTA and FQGNSA. CDR3 length: 16 residues. Trimming at V came to 6 bases and at J to 8 bases, leaving 17 bases not matched to a gene. CDR3 DNA: TGTGCCAGCAGTTACATGCAGGGGGCGGAGAAGGGAGGCTACACCTTC. It specifies CASSYMQGAEKGGYTF.

This clonotype was counted a few times. One end of the junction varies from germline; a read error may be responsible. The rearrangement uses TRBV19 and TRBJ1-5; possibly TRBD1 for D (5 bases). Germline loops: CDR1 LNHDA, CDR2 SQIVND (reference sequence). This CDR3 contains 16 residues. The CDR3 protein is CASSSEEGISSQPQHF. CDR3 in DNA: TGTGCCAGTAGTTCAGAGGAGGGGATAAGCAGTCAGCCCCAGCATTTT.